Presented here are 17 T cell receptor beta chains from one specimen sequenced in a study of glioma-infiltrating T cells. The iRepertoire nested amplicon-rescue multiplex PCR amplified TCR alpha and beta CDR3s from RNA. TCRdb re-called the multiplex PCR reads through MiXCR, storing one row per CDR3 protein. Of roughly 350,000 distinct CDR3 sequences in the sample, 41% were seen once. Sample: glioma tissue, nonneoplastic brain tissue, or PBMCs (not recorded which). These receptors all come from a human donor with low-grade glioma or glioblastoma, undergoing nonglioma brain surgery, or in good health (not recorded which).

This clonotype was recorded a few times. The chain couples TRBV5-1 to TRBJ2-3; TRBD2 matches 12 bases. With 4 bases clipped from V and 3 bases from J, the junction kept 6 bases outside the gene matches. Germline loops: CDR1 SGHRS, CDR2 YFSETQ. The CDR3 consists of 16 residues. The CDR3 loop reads CASSPRLAGVTDTQYF. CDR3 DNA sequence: TGCGCCAGCAGCCCACGACTAGCGGGAGTAACAGATACGCAGTATTTT. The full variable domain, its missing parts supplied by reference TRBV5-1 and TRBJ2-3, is KAGVTQTPRYLIKTRGQQVTLSCSPISGHRSVSWYQQTPGQGLQFLFEYFSETQRNKGNFPGRFSGRQFSNSRSEMNVSTLELGDSALYLCASSPRLAGVTDTQYFGPGTRLTVL.

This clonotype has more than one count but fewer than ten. CDR3 in amino acids: CSARDRGRAYEQYF. CDR3 coding DNA: TGCAGTGCTAGAGATAGAGGGAGGGCCTACGAGCAGTACTTC. The V gene is TRBV20-1, the J gene TRBJ2-7; 7 bases line up with TRBD2. Germline CDR1 reads DFQATT; CDR2 reads SNEGSKA (reference sequence). J was trimmed by 2 bases and V by 0 bases; bases with no gene match: 4. This CDR3 comprises 14 residues.

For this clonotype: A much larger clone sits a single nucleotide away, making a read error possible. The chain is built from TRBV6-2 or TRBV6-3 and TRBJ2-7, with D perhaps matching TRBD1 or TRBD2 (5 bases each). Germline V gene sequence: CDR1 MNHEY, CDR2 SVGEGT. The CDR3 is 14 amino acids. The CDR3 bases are TGTGCCAGCAGTTACCTCTGGGGGAGCTACGAGCAGTGCTTC. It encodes CASSYLWGSYEQCF.

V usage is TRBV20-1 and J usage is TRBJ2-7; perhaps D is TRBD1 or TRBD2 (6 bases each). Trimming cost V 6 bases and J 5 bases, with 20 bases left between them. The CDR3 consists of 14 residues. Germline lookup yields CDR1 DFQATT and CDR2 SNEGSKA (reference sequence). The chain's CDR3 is CSAPTGTGGNEQYF. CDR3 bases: TGCAGTGCCCCAACAGGGACTGGAGGAAACGAGCAGTACTTC.

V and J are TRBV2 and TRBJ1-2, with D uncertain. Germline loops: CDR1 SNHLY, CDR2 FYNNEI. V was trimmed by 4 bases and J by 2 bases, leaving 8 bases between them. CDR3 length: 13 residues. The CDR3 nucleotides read TGTGCCAGCAGTGGGGATACAAACTATGGCTACACCTTC. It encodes CASSGDTNYGYTF.

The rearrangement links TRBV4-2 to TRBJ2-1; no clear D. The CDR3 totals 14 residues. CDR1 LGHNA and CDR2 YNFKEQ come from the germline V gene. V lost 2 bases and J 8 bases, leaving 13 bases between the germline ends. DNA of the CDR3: TGTGCCAGCAGCCAAACGGGTCTTTTCGATGAGCAGTTCTTC. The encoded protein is CASSQTGLFDEQFF.

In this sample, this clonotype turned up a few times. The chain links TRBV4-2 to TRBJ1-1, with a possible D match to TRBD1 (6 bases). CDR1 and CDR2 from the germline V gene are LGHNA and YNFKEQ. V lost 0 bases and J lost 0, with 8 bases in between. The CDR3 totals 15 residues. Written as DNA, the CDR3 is TGTGCCAGCAGCCAAGAACAGGGAATGAACACTGAAGCTTTCTTT. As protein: CASSQEQGMNTEAFF.

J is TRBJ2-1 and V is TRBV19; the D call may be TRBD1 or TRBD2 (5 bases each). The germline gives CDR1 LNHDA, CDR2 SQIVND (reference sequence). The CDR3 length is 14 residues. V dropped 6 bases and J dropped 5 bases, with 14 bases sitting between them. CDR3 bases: TGTGCCAGTAGCATAACGGGACGGAACAATGAGCAGTTCTTC. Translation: CASSITGRNNEQFF.

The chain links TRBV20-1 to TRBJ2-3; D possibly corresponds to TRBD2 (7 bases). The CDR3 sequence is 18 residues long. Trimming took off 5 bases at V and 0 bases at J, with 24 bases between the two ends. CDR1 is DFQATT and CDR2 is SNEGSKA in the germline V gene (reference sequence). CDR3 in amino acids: CSAGGALARYSSTDTQYF. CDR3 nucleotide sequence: TGCAGTGCTGGGGGGGCACTAGCGAGGTACTCTAGCACAGATACGCAGTATTTT.

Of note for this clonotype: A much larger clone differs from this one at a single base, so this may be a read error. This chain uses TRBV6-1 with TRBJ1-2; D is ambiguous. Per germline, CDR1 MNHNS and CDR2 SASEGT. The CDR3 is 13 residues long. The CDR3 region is CASSKIPNYCYTF. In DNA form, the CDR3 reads TGTGCCAGCAGCAAGATCCCTAACTATTGCTACACCTTC.

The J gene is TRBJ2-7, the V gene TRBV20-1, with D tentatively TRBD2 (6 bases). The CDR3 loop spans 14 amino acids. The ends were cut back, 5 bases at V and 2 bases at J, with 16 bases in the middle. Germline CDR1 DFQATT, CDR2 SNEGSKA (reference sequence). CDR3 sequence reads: CSAQTREYPYEQYF. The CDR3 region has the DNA TGCAGTGCTCAGACCCGGGAGTACCCCTACGAGCAGTACTTC.

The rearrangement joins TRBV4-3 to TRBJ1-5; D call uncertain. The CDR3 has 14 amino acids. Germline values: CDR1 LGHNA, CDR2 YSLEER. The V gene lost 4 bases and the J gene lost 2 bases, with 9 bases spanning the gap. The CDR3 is CASSPGLRNQPQHF. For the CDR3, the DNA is TGCGCCAGCAGCCCCGGGCTACGCAATCAGCCCCAGCATTTT.

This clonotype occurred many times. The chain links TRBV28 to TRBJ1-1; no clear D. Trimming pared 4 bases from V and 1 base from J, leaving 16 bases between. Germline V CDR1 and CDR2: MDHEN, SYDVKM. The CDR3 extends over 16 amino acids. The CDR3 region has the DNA TGTGCCAGCAGTTGGTGGGGAAATGACAAGAACACTGAAGCTTTCTTT. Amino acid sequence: CASSWWGNDKNTEAFF.

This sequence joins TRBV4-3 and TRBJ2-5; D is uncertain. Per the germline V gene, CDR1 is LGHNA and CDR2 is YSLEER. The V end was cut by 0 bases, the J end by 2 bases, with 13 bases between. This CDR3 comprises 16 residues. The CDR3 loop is CASSQEVSLRQETQYF. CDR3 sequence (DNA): TGCGCCAGCAGCCAAGAAGTTTCTCTGCGGCAAGAGACCCAGTACTTC.

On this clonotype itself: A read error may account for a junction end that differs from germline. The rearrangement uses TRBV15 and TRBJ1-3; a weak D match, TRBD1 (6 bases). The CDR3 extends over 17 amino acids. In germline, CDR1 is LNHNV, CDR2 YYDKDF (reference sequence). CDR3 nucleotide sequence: TGTGCCACCAGCAACCGGGGGGGCCCACTCTCTGGAAGCACCATATATTTT. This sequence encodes CATSNRGGPLSGSTIYF.

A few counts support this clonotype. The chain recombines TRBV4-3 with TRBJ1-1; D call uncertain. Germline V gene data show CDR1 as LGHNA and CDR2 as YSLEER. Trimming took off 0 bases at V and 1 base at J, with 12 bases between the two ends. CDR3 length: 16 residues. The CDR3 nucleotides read TGCGCCAGCAGCCAAGATCGGTGGGGAGGGAACACTGAAGCTTTCTTT. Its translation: CASSQDRWGGNTEAFF.

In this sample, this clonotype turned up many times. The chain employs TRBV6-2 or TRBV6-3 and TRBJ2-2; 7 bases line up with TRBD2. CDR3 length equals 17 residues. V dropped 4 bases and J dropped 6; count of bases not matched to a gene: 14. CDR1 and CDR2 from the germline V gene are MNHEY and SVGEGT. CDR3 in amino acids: CASSSLSGLSRAGELFF. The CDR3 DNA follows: TGTGCCAGCAGTTCGCTTAGCGGGCTCTCCAGGGCCGGGGAGCTGTTTTTT.